This note documents a single T cell receptor beta chain sequence. What it binds is not known. This CDR3 is built from 16 residues. The V segment lost 2 bases and the J segment 7 bases; nucleotides outside the gene matches: 9. The germline CDR1 and CDR2 sequences are SGHTA and FQGTGA. This specimen comes from a study of cytomegalovirus exposure and HLA in healthy donors. Overall study context: Among the roughly 400 genotyped donors, approximately 82% were placed in the Caucasian-associated ancestry cluster. The study's findings and limits: There were three CMV-associated chains whose specificity for CMV antigens was confirmed in vitro. Productive status was seen about 90% or about 30% of the time for most TCR beta V segments in an earlier analysis.

PCR used 60 Vbeta primers and 13 Jbeta primers. Original processing notes: Tens of millions of unique TCR beta chains, approximately 11 million of them shared, were counted by a later analysis. Sequencing was performed with immunoSEQ multiplex PCR; in TCRdb, only in-frame clones are kept and a portion is missing. V, J and clone size are those of that table, while D and trimming were read from the DNA. The sample lists approximately 130,000 clones; more than 70% were seen once. The receptor was derived from a woman aged 30 to 39 in good health and CMV-seropositive. The chain recombines TRBV7-3 with TRBJ2-1; TRBD2 matches at 9 bases. Specimen: PBMCs. Here the CDR3 DNA reads TGTGCCAGCAGCTTAGAGCGGGGGGCGAGAAGGAATGAGCAGTTCTTC. Translated: CASSLERGARRNEQFF.